This TCR beta chain is drawn from a study of human T cells and chemical hapten exposure. V shed 1 base and J shed 5 bases, with 19 bases lying between them. This CDR3 comprises 17 residues. CDR1 is SGHTA, CDR2 FQGNSA, per germline. Documented time point: patch test 3, about 24 weeks after DPC sensitization. Treatment here: therapeutic diphenylcyclopropenone sensitization with weekly scalp DPC. In TCRdb, the RACE reads were re-called with MiXCR into one record per CDR3 protein. The sample consists of roughly 62,000 distinct CDR3 sequences, 9.5% to 15% of them appearing once. The table lists this clonotype with many counts.

The material sequenced was whole blood, taken in connection with sensitization to the hapten diphenylcyclopropenone (DPC). The receptor comes from a man aged 30 to 45 with alopecia areata. Some clones in this sample may be carry-over from other donors' samples. The V call is TRBV7-2, the J call TRBJ2-3; D may correspond to TRBD1 or TRBD2 (5 bases each). CDR3 nucleotides: TGTGCCAGCAGCTTAGACCCACGAGGGGCCCTGAAAGATACGCAGTATTTT. It yields the protein CASSLDPRGALKDTQYF.